A selection of T cell receptor beta chains follows, all from one sample in a study of CD8 T cells in Susac syndrome. TCRdb re-analysed the immunoSEQ multiplex PCR reads in MiXCR, keeping a single row per CDR3 protein. Of more than 150,000 distinct CDR3 sequences in the sample, approximately 95% are singletons; the top ten hold around 0.16%. The sequencing input was CD8+ T cells from PBMCs. These receptors came from a human donor with Susac syndrome. The CDR3 runs from the conserved cysteine through the conserved F or W. The order of the fields is CDR3 length, V gene, J gene, CDR3 protein.

16	TRBV10-2	TRBJ2-5	CASSEGRRGVFETQYF
16	TRBV4-1	TRBJ2-3	CASSQGLPLSTDTQYF
15	TRBV2	TRBJ2-6	CASSEVESGANVLTF
15	TRBV20-1	TRBJ2-4	CSATQLKVAKNIQYF
13	TRBV7-3	TRBJ2-7	CASAHGVGYEQYF
14	TRBV12-3/TRBV12-4	TRBJ1-2	CASSPSGGTVGYTF
13	TRBV12-3/TRBV12-4	TRBJ2-1	CASSFPGSNEQFF
13	TRBV29-1	TRBJ2-7	CSVVQSVRSEQYF
16	TRBV5-8	TRBJ1-5	CASSLLGVQDNQPQHF
15	TRBV13	TRBJ2-5	CASSPRDIQTETQYF
14	TRBV6-2/TRBV6-3	TRBJ1-5	CASTLSGRYQPQHF
17	TRBV11-2	TRBJ2-2	CASSLGASPRGTGELFF
14	TRBV12-3/TRBV12-4	TRBJ1-5	CASSLALLRQPQHF
12	TRBV29-1	TRBJ1-2	CSVASGYYGYTF
16	TRBV7-9	TRBJ2-7	CASSPFPGAEAYEQYF
16	TRBV6-2/TRBV6-3	TRBJ1-5	CASSYLAGKSNQPQHF
16	TRBV5-6	TRBJ1-3	CASSPTGSYSGNTIYF
14	TRBV14	TRBJ1-2	CASSQVETAYGYTF
16	TRBV11-2	TRBJ2-1	CASSPGTSGRYNEQFF
13	TRBV5-1	TRBJ2-2	CASSLMDTGELFF
18	TRBV6-1	TRBJ2-6	CASSEALYRESGANVLTF
15	TRBV2	TRBJ2-7	CASNRDLQNSYEQYF
13	TRBV13	TRBJ2-3	CASSLRYPPTQYF
15	TRBV3-1	TRBJ2-5	CASSQDRGTSETQYF
18	TRBV10-3	TRBJ2-3	CAISEGSRAGEGTDTQYF
13	TRBV9	TRBJ2-2	CASSGTGDRELFF
15	TRBV19	TRBJ2-1	CATVAGGSQYNEQFF
14	TRBV27	TRBJ1-1	CASSWDRTNTEAFF
13	TRBV20-1	TRBJ1-2	CSASRGYSYGYTF
17	TRBV21-1	TRBJ1-5	CASSKMGDRGRGQPQHF
12	TRBV24-1	TRBJ2-1	CASSGRWGEQFF
16	TRBV3-1	TRBJ2-5	CASSRSRSNTVETQYF
15	TRBV20-1	TRBJ2-7	CSASGTGVLDYEQYF
17	TRBV15	TRBJ2-2	CATSRDRLAISSGELFF
14	TRBV12-3/TRBV12-4	TRBJ2-7	CATALGGFVYEQYF
16	TRBV7-6	TRBJ2-2	CASSLVLAWNTGELFF
14	TRBV6-2/TRBV6-3	TRBJ2-7	CASSQQRLAYEQYF